This T cell receptor beta chain emerged from a study of human T cells and chemical hapten exposure. Overall study findings and caveats: DPC sensitization left the count of TCRs above 1 in 1000 unchanged.

Each CDR3 protein gets one entry after TCRdb re-called the RACE reads with MiXCR. Of roughly 71,000 distinct CDR3 sequences listed, over 8.5% are singletons. The CDR3 runs 14 residues. The V end was cut by 3 bases, the J end by 1 base, with 9 bases between. The time point: patch test 3, about 24 weeks after DPC sensitization. Treatment noted: therapeutic diphenylcyclopropenone sensitization with weekly scalp DPC. Blood collection happened ahead of applying each patch test. Only a few counts were recorded for this clonotype. Antigen specificity is unknown. V gene TRBV12-3 or TRBV12-4 combines with J gene TRBJ1-1; D is uncertain. The receptor's source is a woman aged 50 to 65 with alopecia areata. Some clones in this sample may be carry-over from other donors' samples. The sequencing here drew on whole blood, taken in connection with sensitization to the hapten diphenylcyclopropenone (DPC). The CDR3 DNA is TGTGCCAGCAGTTTTGTCAGCAAGAACACTGAAGCTTTCTTT. It yields the protein CASSFVSKNTEAFF.